Shown below are 12 T cell receptor beta chains from a single sample sequenced in a study of blood T cell repertoires in COVID-19. Sequencing used immunoSEQ multiplex PCR; TCRdb keeps in-frame clones, though not all of them. The table has fewer than 85,000 clones, approximately 77% seen once. Sequencing input: peripheral blood. Receptors were obtained from a man between 70 and 80 years old with COVID-19, enrolled during active disease.

The V gene is TRBV4-2, the J gene TRBJ2-1; 10 bases are shared with TRBD1. CDR3 length: 14 amino acids. Germline CDR1 is LGHNA and CDR2 is YNFKEQ. The J segment lost 7 bases and the V segment lost 7 bases, leaving 7 bases of the junction unmatched. The CDR3, as DNA: TGTGCCAGCACCCCGGGACAGGGGAGTAATGAGCAGTTCTTC. Translation: CASTPGQGSNEQFF.

In its sample, this clone was seen once. The V gene is TRBV27, the J gene TRBJ2-2, with TRBD2 identical over 14 bases. Germline trimming cut 7 bases from V and 5 bases from J; bases unmatched to any gene: 3. The CDR3 length is 15 residues. Germline-derived CDR1 and CDR2 are MNHEY and SMNVEV (reference sequence). The CDR3 DNA reads as TGTGCCAGCACGGGACTAGCGGGAGAAACCGGGGAGCTGTTTTTT. Translation: CASTGLAGETGELFF.

The chain combines TRBV9 with TRBJ2-1; 8 bases align to TRBD2. Germline values: CDR1 SGDLS, CDR2 YYNGEE. J lost 1 base, V lost 2 bases, and 5 bases had no gene match. The CDR3 is made up of 16 amino acids. The CDR3 spells CASSVTGGSSYNEQFF. The CDR3 nucleotides are TGTGCCAGCAGCGTGACGGGAGGGAGTTCCTACAATGAGCAGTTCTTC.

CDR3 sequence: CASSQGGGVDSNSPLHF. CDR3 bases: TGTGCCAGCAGCCAAGGAGGAGGGGTAGATTCGAATTCACCCCTCCACTTT. The V gene is TRBV14, the J gene TRBJ1-6; maybe TRBD1 (5 bases). This CDR3 is built from 17 residues. Germline assignment: CDR1 SGHDN and CDR2 FVKESK. V lost 1 base and J 7 bases, leaving 17 bases between the germline ends.

This chain links TRBV6-5 with TRBJ2-1; weak D call: TRBD1 (6 bases). The CDR3 is 16 residues long. The V gene's germline CDR1 is MNHEY and CDR2 SVGAGI. V was shortened by 0 bases and J by 7 bases, with 16 bases between the two germline ends. The chain's CDR3 is CASSYSGTPTGNEQFF. The CDR3 DNA is TGTGCCAGCAGTTACTCAGGGACACCTACGGGAAATGAGCAGTTCTTC.

Written as DNA, the CDR3 is TGTGCCAGTTCCAACAGGGGGAGCAATCAGCCCCAGCATTTT. Its translation is CASSNRGSNQPQHF. The genes are TRBV19 and TRBJ1-5, with TRBD1 identical over 8 bases. The junction had 4 bases not matched to a gene; V was cut back by 8 bases and J by 1 base. In germline, CDR1 is LNHDA, CDR2 SQIVND (reference sequence). This CDR3 contains 14 residues.

The chain uses TRBV30 and TRBJ1-6, with D tentatively TRBD1 (5 bases). CDR3 length: 13 amino acids. With 0 bases removed from V and 9 bases from J, the gap between germline ends came to 9 bases. Germline V CDR1 and CDR2: GTSNPN, SVGIG (reference sequence). The CDR3 DNA sequence: TGTGCCTGGAGTGTAAGCGGGGGTTCACCCCTCCACTTT. The encoded protein is CAWSVSGGSPLHF.

This clone was picked up one time. The rearrangement uses TRBV7-2 and TRBJ2-1; 12 bases match TRBD2. The junction had 5 bases not matched to a gene; V was cut back by 5 bases and J by 0 bases. Looked up from germline, CDR1 is SGHTA and CDR2 is FQGNSA. CDR3 size: 17 residues. The DNA of the CDR3 is TGTGCCAGCAGCCTTGGACTAGCGGGGAGCTCCTACAATGAGCAGTTCTTC. Residues: CASSLGLAGSSYNEQFF.

The chain joins TRBV5-6 to TRBJ1-2; D ambiguous. Germline lookup yields CDR1 SGHDT and CDR2 YYEEEE. This CDR3 spans 14 amino acids. V was pared by 0 bases and J by 4 bases, with 10 bases between. CDR3 protein: CASSLGGGGYGYTF. DNA for the CDR3: TGTGCCAGCAGCTTGGGGGGTGGAGGCTATGGCTACACCTTC. Full variable domain (remainder filled in from reference TRBV5-6 and TRBJ1-2): DAGVTQSPTHLIKTRGQQVTLRCSPKSGHDTVSWYQQALGQGPQFIFQYYEEEERQRGNFPDRFSGHQFPNYSSELNVNALLLGDSALYLCASSLGGGGYGYTFGSGTRLTVV.

The V gene is TRBV4-2, the J gene TRBJ2-1; TRBD2 might be the D (6 bases). The V end was cut by 0 bases, the J end by 1 base, with 10 bases between. Germline V gives CDR1 LGHNA, CDR2 YNFKEQ. The CDR3 has 16 amino acids. Written as DNA, the CDR3 is TGTGCCAGCAGCCAAGATTGGCGGGGATCCTACAATGAGCAGTTCTTC. Its protein is CASSQDWRGSYNEQFF.

This clone was seen a few times. This chain links TRBV24-1 with TRBJ2-5, with 7 bases fitting TRBD1. The CDR3 consists of 15 residues. After removal of 2 bases from V and 3 bases from J, the junction contained 5 bases not matched to a gene. The germline CDR1 and CDR2 sequences are KGHDR and SFDVKD. The CDR3 here is CATSDSRQGKETQYF. The CDR3 nucleotides read TGTGCCACCAGTGATTCCCGACAGGGAAAAGAGACCCAGTACTTC.

This clone was observed a handful of times. J is TRBJ1-1 and V is TRBV19; 9 bases are shared with TRBD1. Per the germline V gene, CDR1 is LNHDA and CDR2 is SQIVND (reference sequence). V was clipped by 4 bases and J by 1 base; unmatched bases: 4. The CDR3 totals 15 residues. The CDR3 bases are TGTGCCAGTAGTACCTCGGACAGGGGGAACACTGAAGCTTTCTTT. Encoded protein: CASSTSDRGNTEAFF.